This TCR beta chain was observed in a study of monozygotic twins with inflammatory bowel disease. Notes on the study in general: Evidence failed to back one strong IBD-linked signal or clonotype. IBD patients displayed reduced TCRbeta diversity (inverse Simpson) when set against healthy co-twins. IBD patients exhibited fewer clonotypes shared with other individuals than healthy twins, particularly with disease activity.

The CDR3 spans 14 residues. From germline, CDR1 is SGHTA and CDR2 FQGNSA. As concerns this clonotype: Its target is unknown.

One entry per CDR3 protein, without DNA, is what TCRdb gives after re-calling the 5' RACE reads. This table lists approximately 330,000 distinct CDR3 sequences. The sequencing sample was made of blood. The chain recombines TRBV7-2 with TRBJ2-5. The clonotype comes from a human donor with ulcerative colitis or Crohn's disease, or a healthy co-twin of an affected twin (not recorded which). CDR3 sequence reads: CASSLMSLGETQYF.